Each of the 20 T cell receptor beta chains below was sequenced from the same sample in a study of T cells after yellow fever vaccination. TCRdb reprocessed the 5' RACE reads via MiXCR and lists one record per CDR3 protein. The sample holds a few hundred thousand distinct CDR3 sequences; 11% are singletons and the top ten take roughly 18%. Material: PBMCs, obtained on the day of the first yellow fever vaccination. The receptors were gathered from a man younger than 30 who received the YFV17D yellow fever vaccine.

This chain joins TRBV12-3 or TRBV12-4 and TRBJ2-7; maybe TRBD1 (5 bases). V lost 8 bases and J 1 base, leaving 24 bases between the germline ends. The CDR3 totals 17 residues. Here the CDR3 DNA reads TGTGCCAGCCCCCAGGCCCCCTCCAGGGTGTGTTCCTACGAGCAGTACGTC. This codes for CASPQAPSRVCSYEQYV.

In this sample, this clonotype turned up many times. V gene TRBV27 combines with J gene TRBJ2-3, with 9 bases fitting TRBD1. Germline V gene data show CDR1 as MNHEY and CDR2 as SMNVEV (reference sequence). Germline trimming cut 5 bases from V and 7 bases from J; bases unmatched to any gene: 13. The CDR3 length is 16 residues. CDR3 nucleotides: TGTGCCAGCAGTAAAGCGGGACAGGGACGTCAATATACGCAGTATTTT. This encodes CASSKAGQGRQYTQYF.

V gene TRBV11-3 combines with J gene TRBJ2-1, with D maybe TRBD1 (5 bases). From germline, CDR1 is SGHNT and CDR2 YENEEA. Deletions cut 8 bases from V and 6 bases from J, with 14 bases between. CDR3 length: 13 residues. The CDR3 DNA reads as TGTGCCAGCGCTCTAACCCAGGGCAATGAGCAGTTCTTC. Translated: CASALTQGNEQFF.

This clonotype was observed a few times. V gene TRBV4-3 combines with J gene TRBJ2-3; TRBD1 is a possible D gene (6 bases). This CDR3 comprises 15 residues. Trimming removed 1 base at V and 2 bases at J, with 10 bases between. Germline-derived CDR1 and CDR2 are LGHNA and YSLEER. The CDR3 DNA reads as TGCGCCAGCAGCCAAGTGGGGGCTGACACAGATACGCAGTATTTT. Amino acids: CASSQVGADTDTQYF.

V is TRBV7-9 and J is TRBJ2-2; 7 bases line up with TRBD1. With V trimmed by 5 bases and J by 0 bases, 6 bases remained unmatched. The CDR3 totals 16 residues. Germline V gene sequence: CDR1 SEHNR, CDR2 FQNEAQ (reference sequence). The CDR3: CASSDRVRTNTGELFF. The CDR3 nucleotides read TGTGCCAGCAGCGACAGGGTGCGGACGAACACCGGGGAGCTGTTTTTT.

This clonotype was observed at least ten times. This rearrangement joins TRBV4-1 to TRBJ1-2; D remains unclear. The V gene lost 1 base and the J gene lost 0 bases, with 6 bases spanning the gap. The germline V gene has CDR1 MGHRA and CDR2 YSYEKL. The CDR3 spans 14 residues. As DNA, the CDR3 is TGCGCCAGCAGCCAAGTCCTAACTAACTATGGCTACACCTTC. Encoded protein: CASSQVLTNYGYTF.

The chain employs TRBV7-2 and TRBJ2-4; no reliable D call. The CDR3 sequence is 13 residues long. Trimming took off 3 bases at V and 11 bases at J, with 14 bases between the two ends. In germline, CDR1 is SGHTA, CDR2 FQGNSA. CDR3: CASSLLRSNFQYF. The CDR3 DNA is TGTGCCAGCAGCTTGCTGAGAAGTAACTTTCAGTACTTC.

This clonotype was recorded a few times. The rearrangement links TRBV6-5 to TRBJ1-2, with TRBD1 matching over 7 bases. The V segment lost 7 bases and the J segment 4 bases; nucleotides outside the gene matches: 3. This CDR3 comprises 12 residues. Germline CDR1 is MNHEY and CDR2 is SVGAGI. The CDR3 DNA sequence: TGTGCCAGCACGACAGGGATCTATGGCTACACCTTC. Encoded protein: CASTTGIYGYTF.

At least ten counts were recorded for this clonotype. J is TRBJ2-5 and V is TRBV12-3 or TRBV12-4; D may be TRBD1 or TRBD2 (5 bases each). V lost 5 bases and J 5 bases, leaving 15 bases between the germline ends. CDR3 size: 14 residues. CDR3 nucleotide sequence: TGTGCCAGCAGTGTACGAGGGGACGATGAGACCCAGTACTTC. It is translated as CASSVRGDDETQYF.

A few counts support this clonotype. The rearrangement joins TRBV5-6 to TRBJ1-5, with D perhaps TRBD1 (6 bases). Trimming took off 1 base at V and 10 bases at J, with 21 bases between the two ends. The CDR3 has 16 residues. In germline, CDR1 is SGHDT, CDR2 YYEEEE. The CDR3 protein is CASSLRGGDRSPPQHF. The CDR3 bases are TGTGCCAGCAGCTTGCGGGGGGGCGATCGGTCCCCACCCCAGCATTTT.

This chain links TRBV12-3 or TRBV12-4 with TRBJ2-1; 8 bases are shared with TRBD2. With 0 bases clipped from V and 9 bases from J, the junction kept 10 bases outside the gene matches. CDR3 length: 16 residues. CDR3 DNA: TGTGCCAGCAGTTTAGCCGAACGGGGGGGCCGGGGTGAGCAGTTCTTC. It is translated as CASSLAERGGRGEQFF.

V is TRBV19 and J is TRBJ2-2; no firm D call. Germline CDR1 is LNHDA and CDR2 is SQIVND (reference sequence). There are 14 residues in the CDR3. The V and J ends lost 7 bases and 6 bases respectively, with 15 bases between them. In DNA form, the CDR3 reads TGTGCCAGTAAAGGAATGGCAGCGCCCGGGGAGCTGTTTTTT. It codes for CASKGMAAPGELFF.

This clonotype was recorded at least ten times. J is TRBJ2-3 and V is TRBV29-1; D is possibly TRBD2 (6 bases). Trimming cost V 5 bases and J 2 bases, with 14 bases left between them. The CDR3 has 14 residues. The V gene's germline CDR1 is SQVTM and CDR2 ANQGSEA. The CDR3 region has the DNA TGCAGCGTTTACAAATGGGACTCCACAGATACGCAGTATTTT. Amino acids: CSVYKWDSTDTQYF.

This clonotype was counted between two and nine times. This chain's CDR3 is CASQQGPLSSYEQYV. CDR3 bases: TGTGCCAGCCAGCAGGGCCCTTTAAGCTCCTACGAGCAGTACGTC. The chain combines TRBV7-9 with TRBJ2-7; a possible D gene is TRBD1 (5 bases). In germline, CDR1 is SEHNR, CDR2 FQNEAQ (reference sequence). The V end was cut by 8 bases, the J end by 0 bases, with 17 bases between. The CDR3 covers 15 residues.

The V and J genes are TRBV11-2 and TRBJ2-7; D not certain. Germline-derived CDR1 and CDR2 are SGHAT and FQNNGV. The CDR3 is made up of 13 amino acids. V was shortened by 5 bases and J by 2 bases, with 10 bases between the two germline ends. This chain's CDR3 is CASSPWITYEQYV. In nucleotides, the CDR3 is TGTGCCAGCAGCCCTTGGATTACCTACGAGCAGTACGTC.

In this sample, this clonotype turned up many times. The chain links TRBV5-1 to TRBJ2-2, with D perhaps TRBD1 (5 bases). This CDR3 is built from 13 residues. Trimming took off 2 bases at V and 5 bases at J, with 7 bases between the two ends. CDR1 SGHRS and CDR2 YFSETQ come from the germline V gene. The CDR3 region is CASSFPGTGELFF. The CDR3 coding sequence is TGCGCCAGCAGCTTCCCAGGGACCGGGGAGCTGTTTTTT.

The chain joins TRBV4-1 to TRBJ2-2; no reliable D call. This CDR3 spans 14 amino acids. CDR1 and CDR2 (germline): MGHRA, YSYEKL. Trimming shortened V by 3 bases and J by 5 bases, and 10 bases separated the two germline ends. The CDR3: CASSHARKTGELFF. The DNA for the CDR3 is TGCGCCAGCAGCCATGCCCGGAAGACCGGGGAGCTGTTTTTT.

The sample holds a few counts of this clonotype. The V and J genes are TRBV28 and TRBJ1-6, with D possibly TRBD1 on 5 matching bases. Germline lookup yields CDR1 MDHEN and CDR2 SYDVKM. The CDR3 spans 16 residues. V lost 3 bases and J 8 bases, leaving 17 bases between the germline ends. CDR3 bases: TGTGCCAGCAGTTTGGGCTGGGGGAAGGGGCATTCACCCCTCCACTTT. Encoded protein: CASSLGWGKGHSPLHF. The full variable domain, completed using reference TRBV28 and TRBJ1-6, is DVKVTQSSRYLVKRTGEKVFLECVQDMDHENMFWYRQDPGLGLRLIYFSYDVKMKEKGDIPEGYSVSREKKERFSLILESASTNQTSMYLCASSLGWGKGHSPLHFGNGTRLTVT.

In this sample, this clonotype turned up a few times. The CDR3 is CASSLVLAGGLNTDTQYF. The CDR3 bases are TGTGCCAGCAGCTTAGTGTTAGCGGGGGGGCTAAACACAGATACGCAGTATTTT. This chain connects TRBV11-2 to TRBJ2-3; TRBD2 matches 11 bases. Per the germline V gene, CDR1 is SGHAT and CDR2 is FQNNGV. J was trimmed by 2 bases and V by 1 base; bases with no gene match: 8. CDR3 size: 18 residues. Using reference TRBV11-2 and TRBJ2-3 for the parts outside the CDR3, the full variable domain is EAGVAQSPRYKIIEKRQSVAFWCNPISGHATLYWYQQILGQGPKLLIQFQNNGVVDDSQLPKDRFSAERLKGVDSTLKIQPAKLEDSAVYLCASSLVLAGGLNTDTQYFGPGTRLTVL.

Here the CDR3 DNA reads TGTGCCAGCAGGACCCCGTTTGTGGAGACCCAGTACTTC. It translates to CASRTPFVETQYF. The chain uses TRBV7-2 and TRBJ2-5, with D hard to call. The CDR3 has 13 amino acids. The germline CDR1 and CDR2 sequences are SGHTA and FQGNSA. The V and J ends lost 6 bases and 5 bases respectively, with 13 bases between them.